A single T cell receptor (beta chain) is shown here with its context. This specimen belongs to a study of blood T cell repertoires in COVID-19. This CDR3 contains 16 residues. The V segment lost 0 bases and the J segment 3 bases; nucleotides outside the gene matches: 5. Germline CDR1 MNHNY, CDR2 SVGAGI (reference sequence). In the authors' methods: Reference gene primer amplification gave estimated nucleated cell counts. Clones were read by immunoSEQ multiplex PCR, and TCRdb kept only the in-frame ones, dropping some. V and J calls and clone size are as listed in that table; D and trimming were resolved from the DNA. The sample shows 150,000 to 200,000 clones, 85% to 90% of them seen only once.

The clonotype was recovered from a woman aged 60-75 years with COVID-19, enrolled during active disease. The chain is built from TRBV6-6 and TRBJ2-5, with TRBD1 matching over 9 bases. Sequenced sample: peripheral blood. CDR3 sequence reads: CASSYSNRDREETQYF. The CDR3 bases are TGTGCCAGCAGTTACTCGAACCGGGACAGGGAAGAGACCCAGTACTTC.